Listed here are 29 T cell receptor beta chains from one sample, sequenced in a study of blood T cell repertoires in COVID-19. Measured with immunoSEQ multiplex PCR; TCRdb has only the in-frame clones, and not every one. This table has around 130,000 clones, about four fifths appearing once. Sequencing input: peripheral blood. The receptors come from a woman between 65 and 79 years old with acute or convalescent COVID-19.

The chain joins TRBV7-9 to TRBJ2-3; TRBD2 matches at 8 bases. J was trimmed by 9 bases and V by 7 bases; bases with no gene match: 3. There are 11 residues in the CDR3. Germline V gene sequence: CDR1 SEHNR, CDR2 FQNEAQ (reference sequence). The DNA of the CDR3 is TGTGCCAGCACACGGGGGGGGACGCAGTATTTT. Translating gives CASTRGGTQYF.

V gene TRBV19 combines with J gene TRBJ1-1; possibly TRBD1 for D (6 bases). Germline CDR1 reads LNHDA; CDR2 reads SQIVND (reference sequence). The CDR3 has 14 amino acids. Trimming pared 1 base from V and 5 bases from J, leaving 11 bases between. The CDR3 is CASSIVRGRTEAFF. The CDR3 DNA is TGTGCCAGTAGTATAGTCAGGGGTAGGACTGAAGCTTTCTTT.

This chain links TRBV5-1 with TRBJ2-1; 9 nucleotides agree with TRBD2. Per germline, CDR1 SGHRS and CDR2 YFSETQ. V shed 4 bases and J 6 bases; nucleotides not matched to a gene: 11. The CDR3 runs 16 residues. CDR3 residues: CASSLVAGGRINEQFF. The DNA for the CDR3 is TGCGCCAGCAGCCTGGTGGCGGGGGGGCGGATCAATGAGCAGTTCTTC.

This clone was recorded once. The chain links TRBV19 to TRBJ2-1; TRBD2 agrees at 14 bases. The CDR3 spans 15 residues. The junction had 4 bases not matched to a gene; V was cut back by 4 bases and J by 8 bases. Germline CDR1 reads LNHDA; CDR2 reads SQIVND (reference sequence). Written as DNA, the CDR3 is TGTGCCAGTAGTAGACTAGCGGGGGGGCCCGATGAGCAGTTCTTC. Its translation: CASSRLAGGPDEQFF.

The chain links TRBV20-1 to TRBJ2-1; 7 bases line up with TRBD2. V was pared by 3 bases and J by 7 bases, with 6 bases of the junction left unmatched. Germline V lookup: CDR1 DFQATT, CDR2 SNEGSKA (reference sequence). The CDR3 is 13 amino acids. Here the CDR3 DNA reads TGCAGTGCTAGTGGCGGGGGAGGAAATGAGCAGTTCTTC. As protein: CSASGGGGNEQFF.

The chain joins TRBV11-2 to TRBJ2-7, with a possible D match to TRBD1 (6 bases). Deletions cut 1 base from V and 3 bases from J, with 10 bases between. Germline V CDR1 and CDR2: SGHAT, FQNNGV. The length of the CDR3 is 14 residues. CDR3 protein: CASSLGAGDYEQYF. In DNA, the CDR3 is TGTGCCAGCAGCTTAGGGGCAGGGGACTACGAGCAGTACTTC.

The CDR3 nucleotides read TGTGCCAGCAGCGGGGACAAGAACTATGGCTACACCTTC. Translation: CASSGDKNYGYTF. This chain joins TRBV13 and TRBJ1-2; D may be TRBD1 (6 bases). V was trimmed by 5 bases and J by 2 bases, leaving 9 bases between them. CDR1 is PRHDT, CDR2 FYEKMQ, per germline (reference sequence). The CDR3 length is 13 residues. Supplemented by reference TRBV13 and TRBJ1-2, the full variable domain reads AAGVIQSPRHLIKEKRETATLKCYPIPRHDTVYWYQQGPGQDPQFLISFYEKMQSDKGSIPDRFSAQQFSDYHSELNMSSLELGDSALYFCASSGDKNYGYTFGSGTRLTVV.

This chain uses TRBV5-1 with TRBJ2-7; TRBD2 agrees at 8 bases. This CDR3 region has 17 residues. Germline V CDR1 and CDR2: SGHRS, YFSETQ. The V gene end was trimmed by 4 bases and the J gene end by 4 bases; junction bases not matched to a gene: 16. The CDR3 bases are TGCGCCAGCAGCCCAACCGAACGGACTAGCAGCCCGTACGAGCAGTACGTC. Amino acid sequence: CASSPTERTSSPYEQYV.

The CDR3 protein is CASTRLALNEQFF. CDR3 DNA: TGTGCCAGCACCCGCTTGGCTCTCAATGAGCAGTTCTTC. This chain uses TRBV11-3 with TRBJ2-1, with no clear D. The CDR3 runs to 13 residues. Per germline, CDR1 SGHNT and CDR2 YENEEA. The V and J ends lost 7 bases and 6 bases respectively, with 13 bases between them.

The V and J genes are TRBV7-3 and TRBJ2-5, with 8 positions matching TRBD2. The V gene end was trimmed by 2 bases and the J gene end by 5 bases; junction bases not matched to a gene: 4. The CDR3 is 14 residues long. CDR1 SGHTA and CDR2 FQGTGA come from the germline V gene. The CDR3 nucleotides read TGTGCCAGCAGCTTATCGGCTAGCGGGGAGACCCAGTACTTC. Protein sequence: CASSLSASGETQYF. Based on the CDR3 plus reference TRBV7-3 and TRBJ2-5, the full variable domain is GAGVSQTPSNKVTEKGKYVELRCDPISGHTALYWYRQSLGQGPEFLIYFQGTGAADDSGLPNDRFFAVRPEGSVSTLKIQRTERGDSAVYLCASSLSASGETQYFGPGTRLLVL.

For the CDR3, the DNA is TGTGCCAGCAGGAGGGAGACCCAGTACTTC. Its protein is CASRRETQYF. The V and J genes are TRBV2 and TRBJ2-5; D unresolved. V was trimmed by 6 bases and J by 5 bases, leaving 4 bases between them. This CDR3 has 10 residues. CDR1 is SNHLY, CDR2 FYNNEI, per germline. The full variable domain, with the rest looked up from reference TRBV2 and TRBJ2-5, is EPEVTQTPSHQVTQMGQEVILRCVPISNHLYFYWYRQILGQKVEFLVSFYNNEISEKSEIFDDQFSVERPDGSNFTLKIRSTKLEDSAMYFCASRRETQYFGPGTRLLVL.

The chain joins TRBV7-2 to TRBJ1-1, with TRBD1 as a possible D gene (5 bases). The V and J ends lost 0 bases and 11 bases respectively, with 13 bases between them. The CDR3 is 13 amino acids. Germline lookup yields CDR1 SGHTA and CDR2 FQGNSA. The DNA of the CDR3 is TGTGCCAGCAGCTTAGCGCTGACAGTCGAGGCTTTCTTT. It encodes CASSLALTVEAFF.

The chain is built from TRBV7-2 and TRBJ1-5; TRBD1 matches at 10 bases. Trimming cost V 5 bases and J 3 bases; bases outside gene matches: 7. From germline, CDR1 is SGHTA and CDR2 FQGNSA. The CDR3 sequence is 16 residues long. CDR3: CASSAGQGRDNQPQHF. The CDR3 DNA reads TGTGCCAGCAGCGCGGGACAGGGGAGGGACAATCAGCCCCAGCATTTT.

This chain connects TRBV7-2 to TRBJ1-2; the D gene is possibly TRBD1 (5 bases). V lost 2 bases to trimming and J lost 6 bases, with 10 bases between them. The CDR3 consists of 13 residues. The germline V gene has CDR1 SGHTA and CDR2 FQGNSA. The CDR3 protein is CASSLFGGDGYTF. CDR3 nucleotide sequence: TGTGCCAGCAGCTTATTCGGGGGAGATGGCTACACCTTC. The variable domain in full, completed from reference TRBV7-2 and TRBJ1-2, reads GAGVSQSPSNKVTEKGKDVELRCDPISGHTALYWYRQSLGQGLEFLIYFQGNSAPDKSGLPSDRFSAERTGGSVSTLTIQRTQQEDSAVYLCASSLFGGDGYTFGSGTRLTVV.

This clone appeared a single time. The chain has TRBV9 and TRBJ2-5; 8 nucleotides agree with TRBD2. This CDR3 contains 14 residues. CDR1 SGDLS and CDR2 YYNGEE come from the germline V gene. The J segment lost 6 bases and the V segment lost 4 bases, leaving 8 bases of the junction unmatched. The CDR3 sequence is CASSPRGDSQTQYF. CDR3 nucleotide sequence: TGTGCCAGCAGCCCGCGGGGGGACTCACAGACCCAGTACTTC.

The chain employs TRBV5-5 and TRBJ1-3; D possibly corresponds to TRBD1 (5 bases). Trimming left V 0 bases short and J 3 bases short, with 10 bases between. Looked up from germline, CDR1 is SGHKS and CDR2 is YYEKEE (reference sequence). The CDR3 runs 15 residues. DNA for the CDR3: TGTGCCAGCAGCTTGGGACAGACAATTGGAAACACCATATATTTT. Its translation: CASSLGQTIGNTIYF.

The V and J genes are TRBV19 and TRBJ2-3; possibly TRBD2 for D (6 bases). The V end was cut by 9 bases, the J end by 0 bases, with 10 bases between. Germline loops: CDR1 LNHDA, CDR2 SQIVND (reference sequence). This CDR3 is 13 amino acids long. The CDR3 spells CASRDLSTDTQYF. CDR3 DNA sequence: TGTGCCAGCCGGGACTTGAGCACAGATACGCAGTATTTT.

V usage is TRBV6-5 and J usage is TRBJ2-5, with 10 nucleotides matching TRBD2. After removal of 7 bases from V and 5 bases from J, the junction contained 7 bases not matched to a gene. Germline V gives CDR1 MNHEY, CDR2 SVGAGI. The CDR3 loop spans 14 amino acids. The CDR3 coding sequence is TGTGCCAGCACGGGAGCGGGGGGGCTTGAGACCCAGTACTTC. Translating it yields CASTGAGGLETQYF.

The rearrangement links TRBV4-3 to TRBJ1-1, with TRBD1 identical over 7 bases. The germline V gene has CDR1 LGHNA and CDR2 YSLEER. The CDR3 spans 15 residues. The ends lost 0 bases at V and 5 bases at J; junction bases unmatched: 6. CDR3 loop: CASSQEKTGRTEAFF. Here the CDR3 DNA reads TGCGCCAGCAGCCAAGAGAAGACAGGGAGGACTGAAGCTTTCTTT.

The V call is TRBV13, the J call TRBJ1-1, with D possibly matching TRBD1 (6 bases). Germline V gene lookup returns CDR1 PRHDT and CDR2 FYEKMQ (reference sequence). V was cut by 3 bases and J by 5 bases, with 13 bases left in between. This CDR3 spans 14 amino acids. This CDR3 reads CASSLAGGRTEAFF. The CDR3 bases are TGTGCCAGCAGCTTGGCGGGGGGCCGGACTGAAGCTTTCTTT. The variable domain in full, completed from reference TRBV13 and TRBJ1-1, reads AAGVIQSPRHLIKEKRETATLKCYPIPRHDTVYWYQQGPGQDPQFLISFYEKMQSDKGSIPDRFSAQQFSDYHSELNMSSLELGDSALYFCASSLAGGRTEAFFGQGTRLTVV.

V gene TRBV7-2 combines with J gene TRBJ2-7; the match to TRBD2 covers 7 bases. This CDR3 has 14 residues. Trimming cost V 0 bases and J 6 bases; bases outside gene matches: 5. Germline-derived CDR1 and CDR2 are SGHTA and FQGNSA. The CDR3 sequence: CASSLAAGNGEQYF. Here the CDR3 DNA reads TGTGCCAGCAGCTTAGCAGCGGGGAACGGCGAGCAGTACTTC.

The chain carries TRBV5-1 and TRBJ1-3; D not certain. The CDR3 contains 16 residues. V was cut by 0 bases and J by 3 bases, with 13 bases left in between. In germline, CDR1 is SGHRS, CDR2 YFSETQ. CDR3 sequence: CASSLAGPQNGNTIYF. The CDR3 DNA follows: TGCGCCAGCAGCTTGGCCGGTCCGCAAAATGGAAACACCATATATTTT.

CDR3 sequence: CASSPWTSGGALTDTQYF. The CDR3 DNA reads TGTGCCAGCAGCCCTTGGACTAGCGGGGGGGCCCTCACAGATACGCAGTATTTT. The V gene is TRBV7-6, the J gene TRBJ2-3; 15 bases are a match to TRBD2. Germline CDR1 SGHVS, CDR2 FNYEAQ. The CDR3 runs 18 residues. J lost 2 bases, V lost 5 bases, and 8 bases had no gene match. The whole variable domain, filled in from reference TRBV7-6 and TRBJ2-3, reads GAGVSQSPRYKVTKRGQDVALRCDPISGHVSLYWYRQALGQGPEFLTYFNYEAQQDKSGLPNDRFSAERPEGSISTLTIQRTEQRDSAMYRCASSPWTSGGALTDTQYFGPGTRLTVL.

This clone was observed a handful of times. V usage is TRBV24-1 and J usage is TRBJ1-2; D is unresolved. The length of the CDR3 is 13 residues. V was cut by 1 base and J by 3 bases, with 5 bases left in between. Per germline, CDR1 KGHDR and CDR2 SFDVKD. This chain's CDR3 is CATSDFRDYGYTF. DNA for the CDR3: TGTGCCACCAGTGATTTCCGGGACTATGGCTACACCTTC.

A few counts support this clone. This chain links TRBV11-2 with TRBJ2-3, with D perhaps TRBD1 (5 bases). Germline loops: CDR1 SGHAT, CDR2 FQNNGV. This CDR3 is built from 17 residues. With 1 base removed from V and 5 bases from J, the gap between germline ends came to 19 bases. CDR3 in amino acids: CASSLGWADLGEDTQYF. CDR3 nucleotide sequence: TGTGCCAGCAGCTTAGGCTGGGCGGACCTAGGGGAAGATACGCAGTATTTT.

The chain couples TRBV11-3 to TRBJ1-1; D call uncertain. V dropped 8 bases and J dropped 4 bases, with 8 bases sitting between them. The CDR3 runs to 11 residues. The germline CDR1 and CDR2 sequences are SGHNT and YENEEA. The CDR3 is CASGLPTEAFF. CDR3 sequence (DNA): TGTGCCAGCGGACTGCCCACTGAAGCTTTCTTT.

The V call is TRBV10-3, the J call TRBJ1-4; no reliable D call. The CDR3 runs 13 residues. Germline loops: CDR1 ENHRY, CDR2 SYGVKD. The germline V and J ends were trimmed by 7 bases and 4 bases, with 10 bases remaining between them. The DNA of the CDR3 is TGTGCCATCACCTCCGGACTTAATGAAAAACTGTTTTTT. This encodes CAITSGLNEKLFF.

The chain recombines TRBV11-3 with TRBJ1-4, with D perhaps TRBD1 (6 bases). Trimming cost V 5 bases and J 8 bases, with 15 bases left between them. The CDR3 is 14 residues long. CDR1 and CDR2 (germline): SGHNT, YENEEA. CDR3 residues: CASSPWQGIEKLFF. DNA for the CDR3: TGTGCCAGCAGCCCGTGGCAGGGGATAGAAAAACTGTTTTTT.

This clone has a handful of counts. The rearrangement uses TRBV13 and TRBJ1-3; a weak D match, TRBD1 (5 bases). Germline CDR1 is PRHDT and CDR2 is FYEKMQ (reference sequence). Deletions cut 0 bases from V and 3 bases from J, with 18 bases between. The CDR3 runs to 18 residues. This CDR3 reads CASSLGPLRDNLGNTIYF. CDR3 DNA: TGTGCCAGCAGCTTAGGCCCCCTCAGGGATAATCTTGGAAACACCATATATTTT. The full variable domain, its missing parts supplied by reference TRBV13 and TRBJ1-3, is AAGVIQSPRHLIKEKRETATLKCYPIPRHDTVYWYQQGPGQDPQFLISFYEKMQSDKGSIPDRFSAQQFSDYHSELNMSSLELGDSALYFCASSLGPLRDNLGNTIYFGEGSWLTVV.